This T cell receptor beta chain comes out of a study of T cells after yellow fever vaccination. This clonotype was found many times. One entry per CDR3 protein results from TCRdb running MiXCR on the 5' RACE reads. The sample records some 250,000 distinct CDR3 sequences, roughly 3.7% being singletons. Trimming cost V 6 bases and J 6 bases; bases outside gene matches: 6. This CDR3 region has 13 residues. Germline CDR1 reads SGHDT; CDR2 reads YYEEEE. The rearrangement uses TRBV5-6 and TRBJ2-3; 8 bases agree with TRBD2. The source is a man aged 18 to 29 who received the YFV17D yellow fever vaccine. Material: PBMCs, obtained 15 days after the yellow fever booster vaccination. CDR3 coding DNA: TGTGCCAGCAACGGGGGGGATTCTGATACGCAGTATTTT. Protein: CASNGGDSDTQYF.